The next 31 T cell receptor beta chains were all read from a single sample in a study of a mutant IDH1 vaccine in newly diagnosed glioma. Assay used: immunoSEQ multiplex PCR; TCRdb lists only in-frame clones, some missing. The table lists tens of thousands of clones, roughly nine tenths of them singletons. Stated time point: baseline, week 1 (first vaccination visit). The treatment: pre-vaccination baseline after standard-of-care therapy. This specimen consisted of PBMCs, obtained from a glioma patient treated with radiotherapy, temozolomide or both. Source of these receptors: a man aged 25 to 40 with glioma.

To note about this clone: Other DNA sequences from this sample encode an identical CDR3 as well. The rearrangement joins TRBV7-9 to TRBJ2-1; the match to TRBD2 covers 9 bases. Germline CDR1 and CDR2: SEHNR and FQNEAQ (reference sequence). The CDR3 is made up of 16 amino acids. Unmatched junction bases numbered 3, after V lost 2 bases and J lost 1 base. CDR3 DNA: TGTGCCAGCAGCTTATCACTAGCGGGTTCCTACAATGAGCAGTTCTTC. This gives the protein CASSLSLAGSYNEQFF.

This chain connects TRBV5-4 to TRBJ2-7; 8 nucleotides line up with TRBD2. Germline lookup yields CDR1 SGHNT and CDR2 YYREEE (reference sequence). With V trimmed by 4 bases and J by 3 bases, 9 bases remained unmatched. The CDR3 runs 15 residues. The CDR3 DNA is TGTGCCAGCAGCCCGGGAGGGTCTAGCGGCTACGAGCAGTACTTC. It specifies CASSPGGSSGYEQYF. The entire variable domain, with the rest obtained from reference TRBV5-4 and TRBJ2-7, is as follows: ETGVTQSPTHLIKTRGQQVTLRCSSQSGHNTVSWYQQALGQGPQFIFQYYREEENGRGNFPPRFSGLQFPNYSSELNVNALELDDSALYLCASSPGGSSGYEQYFGPGTRLTVT.

The chain recombines TRBV5-4 with TRBJ2-7, with 7 bases lining up with TRBD2. This CDR3 region has 15 residues. V dropped 1 base and J dropped 3; count of bases not matched to a gene: 7. In germline, CDR1 is SGHNT, CDR2 YYREEE (reference sequence). The CDR3, as DNA: TGTGCCAGCAGCTTGCGCGCGGGAGAGATCTACGAGCAGTACTTC. It is translated as CASSLRAGEIYEQYF.

V is TRBV5-1 and J is TRBJ2-1; the match to TRBD2 covers 13 bases. CDR1 and CDR2 from the germline V gene are SGHRS and YFSETQ. This CDR3 has 18 amino acids. J gave up 0 bases and V 3 bases, and 6 bases lay outside the gene matches. CDR3: CASSSPLAGGSSYNEQFF. For the CDR3, the DNA is TGCGCCAGCAGCTCGCCACTAGCGGGGGGGAGCTCCTACAATGAGCAGTTCTTC.

The rearrangement uses TRBV5-1 and TRBJ1-1; a possible D gene is TRBD1 (5 bases). In germline, CDR1 is SGHRS, CDR2 YFSETQ. The CDR3 covers 14 residues. Trimming shortened V by 3 bases and J by 1 base, and 10 bases separated the two germline ends. The CDR3 loop is CASSSRTTNTEAFF. The DNA for the CDR3 is TGCGCCAGCAGCTCGAGGACAACGAACACTGAAGCTTTCTTT.

The chain recombines TRBV5-6 with TRBJ2-5, with 9 nucleotides matching TRBD2. Germline CDR1 and CDR2: SGHDT and YYEEEE. V shed 0 bases and J 6 bases; nucleotides not matched to a gene: 12. The CDR3 has 17 amino acids. DNA of the CDR3: TGTGCCAGCAGCTTGGTGGTAGCGGGAGTTGATGTAAAGACCCAGTACTTC. It encodes CASSLVVAGVDVKTQYF.

V gene TRBV1 combines with J gene TRBJ2-6; the table assigns TRBD2, which was not confirmed against the DNA. TRBV1 is marked as a pseudogene. The CDR3 runs to 17 residues. Written as DNA, the CDR3 is TGCACCAGCAGCCAAGACAGCGGGAGTTTTGGGGCCAACGTCCTGACTTTC. Its translation: CTSSQDSGSFGANVLTF.

The chain links TRBV10-2 to TRBJ1-4, with 8 bases matching TRBD1. V trimming: 2 bases; J trimming: 7 bases; junction bases outside the gene matches: 3. The CDR3 is made up of 14 amino acids. Germline V gene data show CDR1 as WSHSY and CDR2 as SAAADI. Written as DNA, the CDR3 is TGCGCCAGCAGTGAGGCAGGGGGCGGTGAAAAACTGTTTTTT. This encodes CASSEAGGGEKLFF.

This clone was seen only once. The V gene is TRBV27, the J gene TRBJ1-1; D ambiguous. This CDR3 comprises 13 residues. The germline V gene has CDR1 MNHEY and CDR2 SMNVEV (reference sequence). The V end was cut by 6 bases, the J end by 6 bases, with 14 bases between. The CDR3 sequence: CASSLDRRSEAFF. The CDR3 DNA sequence: TGTGCCAGCAGCCTGGACCGCAGATCTGAAGCTTTCTTT.

This rearrangement joins TRBV27 to TRBJ2-3; 7 nucleotides agree with TRBD2. V was clipped by 5 bases and J by 3 bases; unmatched bases: 5. Germline V CDR1 and CDR2: MNHEY, SMNVEV (reference sequence). The CDR3 is 14 amino acids. In DNA, the CDR3 is TGTGCCAGCAGTAGCGGGATACGGACAGATACGCAGTATTTT. Residues: CASSSGIRTDTQYF.

The V call is TRBV6-4, the J call TRBJ2-7; 13 positions agree with TRBD2. This CDR3 has 15 amino acids. CDR1 MRHNA and CDR2 SNTAGT come from the germline V gene. J gave up 5 bases and V 3 bases, and 4 bases lay outside the gene matches. The CDR3 protein is CASSELAGGSDEQYF. The CDR3 nucleotides read TGTGCCAGCAGTGAACTAGCGGGAGGGTCGGACGAGCAGTACTTC.

The chain carries TRBV27 and TRBJ2-1; possible D gene TRBD2, 5 bases. Between the trimmed V and J ends, which lost 3 bases and 2 bases, there was a span of 11 bases. The germline CDR1 and CDR2 sequences are MNHEY and SMNVEV (reference sequence). CDR3 length equals 15 residues. CDR3 protein: CASSFASHPYNEQFF. Here the CDR3 DNA reads TGTGCCAGCAGTTTTGCTAGCCACCCCTACAATGAGCAGTTCTTC.

This chain links TRBV2 with TRBJ2-5; D is possibly TRBD2 (6 bases). V lost 7 bases to trimming and J lost 5 bases, with 11 bases between them. This CDR3 comprises 12 residues. Germline CDR1 SNHLY, CDR2 FYNNEI. CDR3: CASTTSWETQYF. The CDR3 DNA reads as TGTGCCAGCACAACTAGCTGGGAGACCCAGTACTTC.

The chain recombines TRBV6-1 with TRBJ2-2; D is ambiguous. The CDR3 totals 12 residues. The V and J ends lost 5 bases and 5 bases respectively, with 6 bases between them. The V gene's germline CDR1 is MNHNS and CDR2 SASEGT. The CDR3 sequence is CASSPGTGELFF. In DNA form, the CDR3 reads TGTGCCAGCAGTCCTGGTACCGGGGAGCTGTTTTTT.

About this clone: This sample includes further DNA sequences coding for the same CDR3. Here the CDR3 DNA reads TGCGCCAGCAGCTCGGGACTATACACAGATACGCAGTATTTT. Translated, it gives CASSSGLYTDTQYF. The gene calls are TRBV5-1 and TRBJ2-3, with TRBD2 identical over 7 bases. V was clipped by 3 bases and J by 2 bases; unmatched bases: 3. Germline CDR1 reads SGHRS; CDR2 reads YFSETQ. This CDR3 is 14 amino acids long. Full variable domain (remainder filled in from reference TRBV5-1 and TRBJ2-3): KAGVTQTPRYLIKTRGQQVTLSCSPISGHRSVSWYQQTPGQGLQFLFEYFSETQRNKGNFPGRFSGRQFSNSRSEMNVSTLELGDSALYLCASSSGLYTDTQYFGPGTRLTVL.

The chain combines TRBV14 with TRBJ2-5; possible D gene TRBD2, 5 bases. Germline assignment: CDR1 SGHDN and CDR2 FVKESK. V lost 0 bases, J lost 2 bases, and 16 bases lay in between. The CDR3 sequence is 17 residues long. CDR3 DNA: TGTGCCAGCAGCCAAGATGGGAGCGGCCCTCCTCAAGAGACCCAGTACTTC. It translates to CASSQDGSGPPQETQYF.

The chain carries TRBV6-6 and TRBJ2-7, with D perhaps TRBD1 (6 bases). This CDR3 region has 16 residues. Germline V gives CDR1 MNHNY, CDR2 SVGAGI (reference sequence). The V end lost 0 bases, the J end lost 1 base, and 13 bases lay between the germline ends. CDR3 protein: CASSYSKGVGSYEQYF. The CDR3 DNA reads TGTGCCAGCAGTTACTCGAAGGGGGTAGGTTCCTACGAGCAGTACTTC.

In its sample, this clone was seen once. The chain joins TRBV11-1 to TRBJ1-1; no firm D call. Germline CDR1 reads SGHAT; CDR2 reads FQDESV (reference sequence). With 5 bases removed from V and 3 bases from J, the gap between germline ends came to 10 bases. There are 13 residues in the CDR3. The CDR3 DNA is TGTGCCAGCAGCCTCACCGGGGACACTGAAGCTTTCTTT. Its protein product is CASSLTGDTEAFF.

Details on this clone: Other nucleotide sequences in the sample specify the same CDR3. J is TRBJ2-7 and V is TRBV19; tentative D call: TRBD2 (6 bases). The CDR3 extends over 14 amino acids. V shed 1 base and J shed 1 base, with 8 bases lying between them. Germline V lookup: CDR1 LNHDA, CDR2 SQIVND (reference sequence). Here the CDR3 DNA reads TGTGCCAGTAGTATAGCTGGGAGGTCCTACGAGCAGTACTTC. Its translation: CASSIAGRSYEQYF.

The chain is built from TRBV7-8 and TRBJ2-3; D may match TRBD1 or TRBD2 (6 bases each). Deletions cut 5 bases from V and 0 bases from J, with 12 bases between. CDR1 and CDR2 (germline): SGHVS, FQNEAQ. The CDR3 is 15 amino acids. This CDR3 is CASSPRGPSTDTQYF. The DNA of the CDR3 is TGTGCCAGCAGCCCACGGGGGCCTAGCACAGATACGCAGTATTTT. The variable domain in full, with the rest retrieved from reference TRBV7-8 and TRBJ2-3, is GAGVSQSPRYKVAKRGQDVALRCDPISGHVSLFWYQQALGQGPEFLTYFQNEAQLDKSGLPSDRFFAERPEGSVSTLKIQRTQQEDSAVYLCASSPRGPSTDTQYFGPGTRLTVL.

The chain links TRBV5-1 to TRBJ2-2; D is uncertain. The germline V and J ends were trimmed by 1 base and 5 bases, with 9 bases remaining between them. The length of the CDR3 is 14 residues. Germline CDR1 and CDR2: SGHRS and YFSETQ. CDR3 nucleotides: TGCGCCAGCAGCTTGACCCCATCGACCGGGGAGCTGTTTTTT. Protein: CASSLTPSTGELFF.

A single count supports this clone. The rearrangement joins TRBV20-1 to TRBJ1-1, with D hard to call. CDR1 DFQATT and CDR2 SNEGSKA come from the germline V gene (reference sequence). This CDR3 is built from 11 residues. The V gene lost 5 bases and the J gene lost 5 bases, with 9 bases spanning the gap. The CDR3 protein is CSARLGTEAFF. In DNA, the CDR3 is TGCAGTGCTCGCCTCGGAACTGAAGCTTTCTTT.

The chain employs TRBV25-1 and TRBJ2-7; D ambiguous. This CDR3 is built from 13 residues. Germline values: CDR1 MGHDK, CDR2 SYGVNS. Trimming cost V 3 bases and J 5 bases, with 11 bases left between them. The chain's CDR3 is CASSDSVDHEQYF. CDR3 coding DNA: TGTGCCAGCAGTGATTCGGTGGACCACGAGCAGTACTTC.

The chain carries TRBV2 and TRBJ1-2; no definite D call. CDR3 length: 12 residues. Trimming removed 6 bases at V and 8 bases at J, with 13 bases between. Per germline, CDR1 SNHLY and CDR2 FYNNEI. The CDR3 DNA follows: TGTGCCAGCAGCCCCTCATCAGTAGGCTACACCTTC. Protein: CASSPSSVGYTF. The full variable domain, rest sourced from reference TRBV2 and TRBJ1-2, is EPEVTQTPSHQVTQMGQEVILRCVPISNHLYFYWYRQILGQKVEFLVSFYNNEISEKSEIFDDQFSVERPDGSNFTLKIRSTKLEDSAMYFCASSPSSVGYTFGSGTRLTVV.

The chain combines TRBV10-2 with TRBJ1-5; D gene ambiguous. Germline lookup yields CDR1 WSHSY and CDR2 SAAADI. The V gene lost 4 bases and the J gene lost 2 bases, with 12 bases spanning the gap. The CDR3 is made up of 15 amino acids. The CDR3 nucleotides are TGCGCCAGCAGTGGTGGGCGGGCAGGCAATCAGCCCCAGCATTTT. It is translated as CASSGGRAGNQPQHF.

V is TRBV18 and J is TRBJ2-4; tentatively, D is TRBD2 (5 bases). Trimming pared 6 bases from V and 0 bases from J, leaving 15 bases between. CDR1 is KGHSH, CDR2 LQKENI, per germline. The CDR3 spans 16 residues. The CDR3: CASSEGGFLAKNIQYF. The CDR3 nucleotides read TGTGCCAGCTCCGAGGGCGGGTTCCTAGCCAAAAACATTCAGTACTTC. Drawing the rest from reference TRBV18 and TRBJ2-4, the complete variable domain is NAGVMQNPRHLVRRRGQEARLRCSPMKGHSHVYWYRQLPEEGLKFMVYLQKENIIDESGMPKERFSAEFPKEGPSILRIQQVVRGDSAAYFCASSEGGFLAKNIQYFGAGTRLSVL.

The chain recombines TRBV30 with TRBJ2-1, with 11 bases matching TRBD2. There are 16 residues in the CDR3. Trimming cost V 2 bases and J 4 bases; bases outside gene matches: 7. The germline gives CDR1 GTSNPN, CDR2 SVGIG (reference sequence). The CDR3 region is CAWSTARLAGYNEQFF. In DNA form, the CDR3 reads TGTGCCTGGAGTACCGCCCGACTAGCGGGGTACAATGAGCAGTTCTTC. The entire variable domain, with the rest obtained from reference TRBV30 and TRBJ2-1, is as follows: SQTIHQWPATLVQPVGSPLSLECTVEGTSNPNLYWYRQAAGRGLQLLFYSVGIGQISSEVPQNLSASRPQDRQFILSSKKLLLSDSGFYLCAWSTARLAGYNEQFFGPGTRLTVL.

The chain recombines TRBV28 with TRBJ2-7; D is possibly TRBD2 (5 bases). The CDR3 totals 13 residues. In germline, CDR1 is MDHEN, CDR2 SYDVKM. V lost 2 bases to trimming and J lost 7 bases, with 12 bases between them. Written as DNA, the CDR3 is TGTGCCAGCAGTTTAGGAGTGGGAGATGAGCAGTACTTC. Residues: CASSLGVGDEQYF.

This sequence joins TRBV4-2 and TRBJ2-3, with 13 positions matching TRBD2. Trimming removed 3 bases from V and 14 bases from J; junction bases left unmatched: 11. The CDR3 covers 15 residues. CDR1 and CDR2 from the germline V gene are LGHNA and YNFKEQ. CDR3 sequence: CASSQRLAGGPRRYF. CDR3 sequence (DNA): TGTGCCAGCAGCCAGAGACTAGCGGGAGGCCCCCGTCGGTATTTT.

The V and J genes are TRBV30 and TRBJ1-3; a possible D gene is TRBD1 (5 bases). This CDR3 is 14 amino acids long. V was trimmed by 1 base and J by 8 bases, leaving 15 bases between them. The V gene's germline CDR1 is GTSNPN and CDR2 SVGIG (reference sequence). CDR3: CAWSAAGREDTIYF. The CDR3 nucleotides read TGTGCCTGGAGTGCGGCAGGGCGGGAAGACACCATATATTTT.

This chain joins TRBV2 and TRBJ1-5; D might be TRBD1 (5 bases). The germline gives CDR1 SNHLY, CDR2 FYNNEI. The V end was cut by 5 bases, the J end by 2 bases, with 10 bases between. CDR3 length: 14 amino acids. The CDR3 bases are TGTGCCAGCAGTAGGAGGGGTGGCAATCAGCCCCAGCATTTT. Translation: CASSRRGGNQPQHF.